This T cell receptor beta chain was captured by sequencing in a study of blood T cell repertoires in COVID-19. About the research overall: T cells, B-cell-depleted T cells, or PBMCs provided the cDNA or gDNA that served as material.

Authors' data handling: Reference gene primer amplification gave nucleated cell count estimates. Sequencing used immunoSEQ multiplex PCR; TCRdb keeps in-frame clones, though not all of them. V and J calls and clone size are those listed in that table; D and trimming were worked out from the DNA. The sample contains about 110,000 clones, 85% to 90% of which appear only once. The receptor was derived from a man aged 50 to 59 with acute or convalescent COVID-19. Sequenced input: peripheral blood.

The CDR3: CASSPGTGDYEQYF. CDR3 nucleotide sequence: TGTGCCAGCAGCCCCGGGACAGGGGACTACGAGCAGTACTTC. The chain carries TRBV5-4 and TRBJ2-7, with TRBD1 matching 10 bases. With V trimmed by 4 bases and J by 3 bases, 4 bases remained unmatched. This CDR3 is 14 amino acids long. Germline V gene sequence: CDR1 SGHNT, CDR2 YYREEE (reference sequence). Supplemented by reference TRBV5-4 and TRBJ2-7, the full variable domain reads ETGVTQSPTHLIKTRGQQVTLRCSSQSGHNTVSWYQQALGQGPQFIFQYYREEENGRGNFPPRFSGLQFPNYSSELNVNALELDDSALYLCASSPGTGDYEQYFGPGTRLTVT.